The clone carrying this TCR beta chain was found many times. Its antigen is currently unknown. The data belong to a study of prognosis after radiotherapy for stage I lung cancer. Study-level points and caveats: Patients without metastases reportedly showed TRBV and TRBJ gene usage unlike that of patients with metastases.

Two-round multiplex PCR on genomic DNA was the method by which TCR beta CDR3 was amplified. First-round PCR employed TRBV- and TRBJ-specific primers for each gene. TCRdb fed the multiplex PCR reads into MiXCR, producing one record per CDR3 protein. The sample consists of tens of thousands of distinct CDR3 sequences, less than 30% of them appearing once. Blood, around 5.7 milliliters, was collected at each of two time points. Germline CDR1 reads SGHRS; CDR2 reads YFSETQ. The ends were cut back, 0 bases at V and 6 bases at J, with 13 bases in the middle. The CDR3 length is 15 residues. The sample in question was PBMCs, obtained before or after stereotactic body radiation therapy (not recorded which). This sequence originates from a donor aged 50 or older with non-small cell lung cancer. The chain joins TRBV5-1 to TRBJ2-1, with D perhaps being TRBD1 or TRBD2 (5 bases each). The DNA of the CDR3 is TGCGCCAGCAGCTTGGGGGTCGGGGCCTTCAATGAGCAGTTCTTC. Amino acids: CASSLGVGAFNEQFF. Full variable domain (missing parts from reference TRBV5-1 and TRBJ2-1): KAGVTQTPRYLIKTRGQQVTLSCSPISGHRSVSWYQQTPGQGLQFLFEYFSETQRNKGNFPGRFSGRQFSNSRSEMNVSTLELGDSALYLCASSLGVGAFNEQFFGPGTRLTVL.